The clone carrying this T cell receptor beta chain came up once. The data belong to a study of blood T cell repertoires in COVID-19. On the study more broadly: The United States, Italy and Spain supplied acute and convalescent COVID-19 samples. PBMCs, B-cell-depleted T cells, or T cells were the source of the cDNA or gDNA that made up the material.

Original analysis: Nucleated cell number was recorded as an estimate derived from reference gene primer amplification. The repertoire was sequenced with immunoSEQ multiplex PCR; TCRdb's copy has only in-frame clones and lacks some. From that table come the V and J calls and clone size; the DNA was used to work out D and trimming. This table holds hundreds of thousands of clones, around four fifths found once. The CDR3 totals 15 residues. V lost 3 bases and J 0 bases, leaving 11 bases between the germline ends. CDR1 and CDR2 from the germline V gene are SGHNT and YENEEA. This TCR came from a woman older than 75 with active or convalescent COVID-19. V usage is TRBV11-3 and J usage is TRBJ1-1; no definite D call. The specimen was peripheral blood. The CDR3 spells CASSFLGLMNTEAFF. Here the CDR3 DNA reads TGTGCCAGCAGCTTCCTCGGACTAATGAACACTGAAGCTTTCTTT.